This is a list of T cell receptor beta chains from one sample in a study of CD8 T cells in ankylosing spondylitis. TCRdb reprocessed the 5' RACE reads via MiXCR and lists one record per CDR3 protein. The sample records roughly 490,000 distinct CDR3 sequences, about 5.4% being singletons. The specimen was blood, either unsorted or a sorted T cell fraction (not recorded which). The source is a male donor with ankylosing spondylitis. CDR3s include the opening cysteine and the closing phenylalanine or tryptophan. Each record gives: clone size, V gene, CDR3 length, J gene, CDR3 protein. Rows give clone size only sometimes, using once, few, many, or a class for an expanded clone.

many	TRBV5-1	13	TRBJ1-1	CASSLVSNTEAFF
many	TRBV4-2	17	TRBJ2-7	CASSPRSGQDINYEQYF
many	TRBV5-5	14	TRBJ1-1	CASRWSYLNTEAFF
many	TRBV28	14	TRBJ1-2	CAILMGGANYGYTF
many	TRBV5-5	11	TRBJ1-2	CASSFHYGYTF
many	TRBV5-5	18	TRBJ2-7	CASSLVYRAGGNSYEQYF
many	TRBV10-2	16	TRBJ1-2	CASSESNKGSPYGYTF
many	TRBV7-9	13	TRBJ1-1	CASSFTGFGEAFF
many	TRBV7-8	14	TRBJ1-6	CASSLGAGNSPLHF
many	TRBV4-3	16	TRBJ2-3	CASSQDRSGRVDTQYF
many	TRBV7-3	14	TRBJ2-1	CASSPMGADNEQFF
many	TRBV29-1	15	TRBJ2-3	CSVILGSRGTDTQYF
many	TRBV11-2	14	TRBJ2-1	CASSFSGNVNEQFF
.	TRBV28	14	TRBJ2-7	CASTAGGFVYEQYF